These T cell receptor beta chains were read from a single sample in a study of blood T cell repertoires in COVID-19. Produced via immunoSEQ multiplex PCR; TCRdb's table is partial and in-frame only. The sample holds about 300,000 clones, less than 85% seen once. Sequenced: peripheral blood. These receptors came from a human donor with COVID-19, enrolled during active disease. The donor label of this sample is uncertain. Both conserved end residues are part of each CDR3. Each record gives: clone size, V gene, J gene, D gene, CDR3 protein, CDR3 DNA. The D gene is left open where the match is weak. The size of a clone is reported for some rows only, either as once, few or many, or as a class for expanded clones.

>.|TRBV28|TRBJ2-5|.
CASSLYHLTTEETQYF
TGTGCCAGCAGTTTATACCACCTGACAACGGAAGAGACCCAGTACTTC
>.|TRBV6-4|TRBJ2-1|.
CASSGRRGSNEQFF
TGTGCCAGCAGTGGACGGCGGGGCTCCAATGAGCAGTTCTTC
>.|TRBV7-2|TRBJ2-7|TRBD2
CASRPRLAGGLREQYF
TGTGCCAGCAGACCTCGACTAGCGGGAGGGCTTCGCGAGCAGTACTTC
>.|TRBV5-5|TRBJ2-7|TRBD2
CASSPTLAGGSYEQYF
TGTGCCAGCAGTCCTACACTAGCGGGAGGATCCTACGAGCAGTACTTC
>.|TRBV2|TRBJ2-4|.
CASSGAIVAKNIQYF
TGTGCCAGCAGTGGGGCCATAGTCGCCAAAAACATTCAGTACTTC
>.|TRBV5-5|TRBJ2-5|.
CASSLLVTETQYF
TGTGCCAGCAGCTTGCTAGTCACGGAGACCCAGTACTTC
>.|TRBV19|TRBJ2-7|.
CASQDSGPYEQYF
TGTGCCAGCCAGGACAGTGGACCCTACGAGCAGTACTTC
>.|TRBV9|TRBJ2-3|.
CASSSRRGLSTDTQYF
TGTGCCAGCAGCTCCCGCAGGGGTCTATCCACAGATACGCAGTATTTT
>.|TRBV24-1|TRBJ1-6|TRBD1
CATSEDRVSPVYYSPLHF
TGTGCCACCAGTGAGGACAGGGTTTCACCTGTCTATTATTCACCCCTCCACTTT
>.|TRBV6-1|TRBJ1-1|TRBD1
CASSDRGRMNTEAFF
TGTGCCAGCAGTGACAGGGGGAGGATGAACACTGAAGCTTTCTTT
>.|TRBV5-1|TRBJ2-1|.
CASSLDGGMNNEQFF
TGCGCCAGCAGCTTGGATGGCGGGATGAACAATGAGCAGTTCTTC
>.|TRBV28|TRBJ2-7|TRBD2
CASRLAGLYEQYF
TGTGCCAGCAGGCTAGCGGGACTCTACGAGCAGTACTTC
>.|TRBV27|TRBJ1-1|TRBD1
CASSTLTGEAFF
TGTGCCAGCAGTACCCTGACAGGGGAGGCTTTCTTT
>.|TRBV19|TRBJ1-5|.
CASSHGGDYSNQPQHF
TGTGCCAGTTCTCACGGCGGGGACTATAGCAATCAGCCCCAGCATTTT
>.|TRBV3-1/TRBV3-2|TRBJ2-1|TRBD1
CATATSGQSYNEQFF
TGTGCCACCGCAACATCGGGACAGAGCTACAATGAGCAGTTCTTC
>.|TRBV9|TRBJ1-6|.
CASSDPLDVNSPLHF
TGTGCCAGCAGCGACCCACTAGACGTTAATTCACCCCTCCACTTT
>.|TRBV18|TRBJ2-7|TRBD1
CASSTSGTGKFYEQYF
TGTGCCAGCTCAACCTCCGGGACAGGGAAATTCTACGAGCAGTACTTC
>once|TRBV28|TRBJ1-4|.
CASSLGSGEFSEKLFF
TGTGCCAGCAGTTTAGGTTCAGGGGAGTTCAGTGAAAAACTGTTTTTT
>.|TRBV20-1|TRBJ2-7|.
CSGDTYYEQYF
TGCAGCGGGGACACCTACTACGAGCAGTACTTC
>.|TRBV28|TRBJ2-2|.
CASQGGNTGELFF
TGTGCCTCTCAGGGGGGGAACACCGGGGAGCTGTTTTTT
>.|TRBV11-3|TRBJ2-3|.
CASSLGEIADTQYF
TGTGCCAGCAGCTTAGGGGAGATTGCAGATACGCAGTATTTT
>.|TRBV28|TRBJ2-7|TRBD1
CASRRQGADEQYF
TGTGCCAGCAGACGACAGGGGGCGGACGAGCAGTACTTC
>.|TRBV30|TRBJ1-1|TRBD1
CARTGTAMNTEAFF
TGTGCCCGGACCGGGACAGCTATGAACACTGAAGCTTTCTTT
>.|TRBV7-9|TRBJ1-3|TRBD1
CASSFRGRSGNTIYF
TGTGCCAGCAGCTTCAGGGGGCGGTCTGGAAACACCATATATTTT
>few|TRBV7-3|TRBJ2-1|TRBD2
CASSSVGGYNEQFF
TGTGCCAGCAGCTCTGTGGGAGGGTACAATGAGCAGTTCTTC
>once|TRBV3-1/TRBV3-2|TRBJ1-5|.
CASSRDTNQPQHF
TGTGCCAGCAGCCGGGACACCAATCAGCCCCAGCATTTT
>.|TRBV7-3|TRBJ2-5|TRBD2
CASSLSASGRETQYF
TGTGCCAGCAGCTTATCGGCTAGCGGGAGAGAGACCCAGTACTTC
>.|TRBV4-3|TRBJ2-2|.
CASSQVQGGELFF
TGCGCCAGCAGCCAAGTCCAGGGCGGGGAGCTGTTTTTT
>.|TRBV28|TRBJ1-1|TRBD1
CASSLQGAGTEAFF
TGTGCCAGCAGTTTACAGGGGGCAGGAACTGAAGCTTTCTTT
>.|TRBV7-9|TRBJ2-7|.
CASSLARYEQYF
TGTGCCAGCAGCTTAGCGCGTTACGAGCAGTACTTC
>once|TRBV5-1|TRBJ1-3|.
CASSSGQGNTIYF
TGCGCCAGCAGCTCAGGACAGGGAAACACCATATATTTT
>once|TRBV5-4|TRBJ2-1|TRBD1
CASSRGWDSNNEQFF
TGTGCCAGCAGCCGGGGTTGGGACAGCAACAATGAGCAGTTCTTC
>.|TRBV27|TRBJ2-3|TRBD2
CASKSGTKLDTQYF
TGTGCCAGCAAAAGCGGGACGAAGTTAGATACGCAGTATTTT
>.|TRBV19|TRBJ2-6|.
CASSPVGAGTSGANVLTF
TGTGCCAGTTCCCCCGTGGGGGCAGGGACCTCTGGGGCCAACGTCCTGACTTTC
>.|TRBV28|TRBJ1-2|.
CASSFRRGDYGYTF
TGTGCCAGCAGCTTTAGGAGGGGAGACTATGGCTACACCTTC
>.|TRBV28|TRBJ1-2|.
CASSLTGGGYTF
TGTGCCAGCAGTCTGACAGGAGGCGGCTACACCTTC
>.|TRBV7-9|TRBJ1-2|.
CASRPDWSGYTF
TGTGCCAGCAGGCCCGACTGGAGTGGCTACACCTTC
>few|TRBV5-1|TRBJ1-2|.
CASSLAERTNGYTF
TGCGCCAGCAGCTTGGCGGAACGGACTAATGGCTACACCTTC
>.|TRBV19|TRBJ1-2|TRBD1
CASSITGDSFYGYTF
TGTGCCAGTAGTATAACAGGGGACTCCTTCTATGGCTACACCTTC
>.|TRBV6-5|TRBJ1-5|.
CASTQPGSQPQHF
TGTGCCAGCACCCAGCCAGGGTCCCAGCCCCAGCATTTT
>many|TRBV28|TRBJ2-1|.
CASSPLRGRSDNEQFF
TGTGCCAGCAGCCCCCTTCGTGGGAGGTCTGACAATGAGCAGTTCTTC
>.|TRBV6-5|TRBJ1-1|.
CASSYPSRGETEAFF
TGTGCCAGCAGTTATCCCAGCAGGGGAGAAACTGAAGCTTTCTTT
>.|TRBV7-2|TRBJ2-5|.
CASSPLRGFQETQYF
TGTGCCAGCAGCCCCCTTCGAGGGTTCCAAGAGACCCAGTACTTC
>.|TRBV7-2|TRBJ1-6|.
CASSRPGRDNSPLHF
TGTGCCAGCAGTCGGCCGGGGAGAGATAATTCACCCCTCCACTTT
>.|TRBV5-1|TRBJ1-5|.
CASRVGLGNQPQHF
TGCGCCAGCAGGGTGGGCTTGGGCAATCAGCCCCAGCATTTT